This TCR beta chain comes out of a study of blood T cell repertoires in COVID-19. About the study: Spain, Italy and the United States supplied samples that represented acute and convalescent COVID-19.

Using immunoSEQ multiplex PCR, the repertoire was profiled, and TCRdb retains in-frame clones only, with some absent. This table has approximately 91,000 clones, less than 85% appearing once. CDR1 is MGHDK, CDR2 SYGVNS, per germline. The V and J ends lost 6 bases and 8 bases, in that order; junction bases with no gene match: 4. CDR3 length: 13 residues. This receptor was taken from a man in his 70s with acute or convalescent COVID-19. This chain connects TRBV25-1 to TRBJ1-1; 12 nucleotides align to TRBD1. Sequencing was carried out using peripheral blood. CDR3 DNA sequence: TGTGCCAGCAGGGGGGACAGGGGGCGAGAAGCTTTCTTT. Its translation: CASRGDRGREAFF. Full variable domain (remainder filled in from reference TRBV25-1 and TRBJ1-1): EADIYQTPRYLVIGTGKKITLECSQTMGHDKMYWYQQDPGMELHLIHYSYGVNSTEKGDLSSESTVSRIRTEHFPLTLESARPSHTSQYLCASRGDRGREAFFGQGTRLTVV.